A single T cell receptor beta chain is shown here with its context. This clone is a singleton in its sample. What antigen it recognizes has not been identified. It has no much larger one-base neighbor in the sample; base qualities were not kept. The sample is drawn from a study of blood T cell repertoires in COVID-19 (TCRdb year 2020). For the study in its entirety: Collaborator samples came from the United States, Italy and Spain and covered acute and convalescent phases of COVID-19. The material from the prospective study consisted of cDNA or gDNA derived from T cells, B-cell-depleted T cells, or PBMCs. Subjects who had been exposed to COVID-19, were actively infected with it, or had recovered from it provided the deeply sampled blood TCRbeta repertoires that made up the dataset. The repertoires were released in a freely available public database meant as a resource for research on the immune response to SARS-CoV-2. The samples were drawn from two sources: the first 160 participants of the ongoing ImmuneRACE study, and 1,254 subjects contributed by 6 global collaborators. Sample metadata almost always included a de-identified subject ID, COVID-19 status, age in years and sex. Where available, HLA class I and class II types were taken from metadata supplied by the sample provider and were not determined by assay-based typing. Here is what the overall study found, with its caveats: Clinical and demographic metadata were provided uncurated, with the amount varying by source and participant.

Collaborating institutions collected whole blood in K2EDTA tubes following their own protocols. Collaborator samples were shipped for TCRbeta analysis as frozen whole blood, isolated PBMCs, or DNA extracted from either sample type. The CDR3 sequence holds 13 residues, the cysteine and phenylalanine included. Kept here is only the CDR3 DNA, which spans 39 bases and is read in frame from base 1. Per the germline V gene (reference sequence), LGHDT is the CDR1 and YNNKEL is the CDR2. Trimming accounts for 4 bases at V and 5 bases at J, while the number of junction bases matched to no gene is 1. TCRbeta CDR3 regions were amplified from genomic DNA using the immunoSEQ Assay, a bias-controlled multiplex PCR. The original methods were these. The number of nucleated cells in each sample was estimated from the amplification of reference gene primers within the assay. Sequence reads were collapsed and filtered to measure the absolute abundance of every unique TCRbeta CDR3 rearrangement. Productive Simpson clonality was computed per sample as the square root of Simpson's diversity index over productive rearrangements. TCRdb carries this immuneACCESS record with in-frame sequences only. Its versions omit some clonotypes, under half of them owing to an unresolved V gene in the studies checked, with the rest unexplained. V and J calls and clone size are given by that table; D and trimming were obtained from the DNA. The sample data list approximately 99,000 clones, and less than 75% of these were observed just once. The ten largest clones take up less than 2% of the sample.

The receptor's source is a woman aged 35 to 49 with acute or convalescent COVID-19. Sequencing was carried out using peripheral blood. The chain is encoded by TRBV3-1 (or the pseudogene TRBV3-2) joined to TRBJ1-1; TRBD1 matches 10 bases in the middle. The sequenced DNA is TGTGCCAGCAGCCCGGACAGGGGGACTGAAGCTTTCTTT. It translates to CASSPDRGTEAFF.